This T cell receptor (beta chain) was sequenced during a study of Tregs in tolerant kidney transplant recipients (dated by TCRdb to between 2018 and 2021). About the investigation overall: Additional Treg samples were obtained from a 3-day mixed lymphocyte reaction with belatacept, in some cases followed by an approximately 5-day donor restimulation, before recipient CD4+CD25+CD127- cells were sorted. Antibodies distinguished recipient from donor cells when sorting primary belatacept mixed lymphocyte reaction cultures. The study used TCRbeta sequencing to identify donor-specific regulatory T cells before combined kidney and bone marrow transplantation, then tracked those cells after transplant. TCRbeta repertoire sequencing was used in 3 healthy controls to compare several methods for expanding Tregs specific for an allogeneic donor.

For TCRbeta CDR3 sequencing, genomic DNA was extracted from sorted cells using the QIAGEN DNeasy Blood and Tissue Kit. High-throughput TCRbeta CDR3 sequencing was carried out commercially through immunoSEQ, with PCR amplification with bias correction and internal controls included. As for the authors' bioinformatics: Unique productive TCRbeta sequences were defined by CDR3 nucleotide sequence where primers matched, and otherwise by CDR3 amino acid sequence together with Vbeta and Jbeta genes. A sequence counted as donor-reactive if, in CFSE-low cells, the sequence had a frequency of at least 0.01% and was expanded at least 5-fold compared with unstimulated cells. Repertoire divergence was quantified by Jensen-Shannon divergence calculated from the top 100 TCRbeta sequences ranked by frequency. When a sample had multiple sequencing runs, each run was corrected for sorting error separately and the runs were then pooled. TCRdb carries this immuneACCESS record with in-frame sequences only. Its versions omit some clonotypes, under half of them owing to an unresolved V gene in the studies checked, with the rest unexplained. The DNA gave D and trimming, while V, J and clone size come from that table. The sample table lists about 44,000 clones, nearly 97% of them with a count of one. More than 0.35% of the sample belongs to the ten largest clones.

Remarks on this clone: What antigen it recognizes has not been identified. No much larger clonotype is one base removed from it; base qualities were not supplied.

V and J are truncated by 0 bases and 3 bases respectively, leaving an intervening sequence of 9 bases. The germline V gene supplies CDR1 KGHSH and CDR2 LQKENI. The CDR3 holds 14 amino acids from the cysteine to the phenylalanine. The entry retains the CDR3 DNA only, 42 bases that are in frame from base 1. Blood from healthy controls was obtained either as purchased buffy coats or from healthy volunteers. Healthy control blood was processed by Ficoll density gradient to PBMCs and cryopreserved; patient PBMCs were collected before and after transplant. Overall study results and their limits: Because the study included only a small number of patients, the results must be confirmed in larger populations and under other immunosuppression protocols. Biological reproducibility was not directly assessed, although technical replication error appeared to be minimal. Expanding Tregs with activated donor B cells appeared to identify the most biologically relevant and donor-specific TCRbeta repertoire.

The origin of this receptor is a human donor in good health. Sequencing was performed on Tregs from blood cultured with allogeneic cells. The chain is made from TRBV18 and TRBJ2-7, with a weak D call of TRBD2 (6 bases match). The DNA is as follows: TGTGCCAGCTCACCACCGGGGGGTTACTACGAGCAGTACTTC. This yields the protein CASSPPGGYYEQYF.